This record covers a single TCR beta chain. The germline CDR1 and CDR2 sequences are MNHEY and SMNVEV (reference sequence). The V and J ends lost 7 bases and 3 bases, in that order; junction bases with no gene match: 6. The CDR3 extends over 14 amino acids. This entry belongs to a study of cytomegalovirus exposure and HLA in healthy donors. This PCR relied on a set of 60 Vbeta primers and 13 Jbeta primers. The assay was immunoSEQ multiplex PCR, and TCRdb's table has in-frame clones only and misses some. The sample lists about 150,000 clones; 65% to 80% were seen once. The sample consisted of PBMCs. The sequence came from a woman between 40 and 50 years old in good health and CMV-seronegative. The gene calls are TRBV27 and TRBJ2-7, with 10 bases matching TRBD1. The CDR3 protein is CASIRTGGIYEQYF. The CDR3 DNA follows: TGTGCCAGCATTCGGACAGGGGGAATCTACGAGCAGTACTTC.